Below, 21 T cell receptor beta chains from the same sample are listed, as sequenced in a study of blood T cell repertoires in COVID-19. Produced via immunoSEQ multiplex PCR; TCRdb's table is partial and in-frame only. The profile covers 390,000 or so clones, with around 86% appearing a single time and approximately 1.5% taken by the ten largest. The sequencing input was peripheral blood. The receptor set was obtained from a woman under 40 with active or convalescent COVID-19.

This chain connects TRBV27 to TRBJ1-1; TRBD1 is a possible D gene (5 bases). Germline V gene lookup returns CDR1 MNHEY and CDR2 SMNVEV (reference sequence). CDR3 length: 14 amino acids. V was pared by 6 bases and J by 0 bases, with 11 bases between. CDR3 in amino acids: CASRPGFVNTEAFF. CDR3 coding DNA: TGTGCCAGCAGACCAGGGTTTGTGAACACTGAAGCTTTCTTT.

The chain recombines TRBV6-5 with TRBJ1-1, with D possibly TRBD1 on 6 matching bases. Germline CDR1 reads MNHEY; CDR2 reads SVGAGI. There are 13 residues in the CDR3. V lost 7 bases to trimming and J lost 3 bases, with 12 bases between them. The DNA of the CDR3 is TGTGCCAGCAAATGGCAGGGGTACACTGAAGCTTTCTTT. Protein: CASKWQGYTEAFF.

The chain carries TRBV30 and TRBJ1-3; TRBD1 might be the D (6 bases). The CDR3 extends over 12 amino acids. Per germline, CDR1 GTSNPN and CDR2 SVGIG (reference sequence). V shed 7 bases and J shed 0 bases, with 7 bases lying between them. CDR3 sequence (DNA): TGTGCCTACAGGGCCTCTGGAAACACCATATATTTT. Amino acid sequence: CAYRASGNTIYF.

This clone was seen a single time. The rearrangement uses TRBV7-6 and TRBJ1-1; maybe TRBD1 (5 bases). Germline V lookup: CDR1 SGHVS, CDR2 FNYEAQ. The CDR3 is 15 amino acids. The V end was cut by 3 bases, the J end by 4 bases, with 15 bases between. The CDR3 sequence is CASSLGLPRATEAFF. The CDR3 DNA sequence: TGTGCCAGCAGCTTGGGACTCCCGAGGGCCACTGAAGCTTTCTTT.

For this clone: The identical CDR3 is also encoded by other nucleotide sequences in the sample. The V gene is TRBV18, the J gene TRBJ1-2; 7 bases match TRBD1. After removal of 3 bases from V and 0 bases from J, the junction contained 1 base not matched to a gene. The CDR3 covers 14 residues. The germline V gene encodes CDR1 KGHSH and CDR2 LQKENI. CDR3 residues: CASSPGTANYGYTF. The DNA of the CDR3 is TGTGCCAGCTCACCTGGGACAGCTAACTATGGCTACACCTTC.

The V and J genes are TRBV7-2 and TRBJ1-5, with D possibly matching TRBD1 (5 bases). The germline gives CDR1 SGHTA, CDR2 FQGNSA. V was trimmed by 5 bases and J by 0 bases, leaving 14 bases between them. There are 16 residues in the CDR3. This CDR3 is CASSHYRSDSNQPQHF. CDR3 in DNA: TGTGCCAGCAGCCACTACAGGTCGGATAGCAATCAGCCCCAGCATTTT.

This clone was picked up a small number of times. The chain couples TRBV10-3 to TRBJ1-1, with TRBD1 matching 7 bases. This CDR3 comprises 14 residues. V lost 6 bases and J lost 3; bases outside the gene matches: 7. Germline loops: CDR1 ENHRY, CDR2 SYGVKD. For the CDR3, the DNA is TGTGCCATCAGCGCGCGGGACAGTGACACTGAAGCTTTCTTT. This sequence encodes CAISARDSDTEAFF.

This sequence joins TRBV6-5 and TRBJ1-1; D is unclear. The CDR3 covers 12 residues. Germline V gene data show CDR1 as MNHEY and CDR2 as SVGAGI. Trimming removed 8 bases from V and 5 bases from J, with 12 bases in between. The CDR3 region is CASYRRETEAFF. The DNA of the CDR3 is TGTGCCAGCTATAGACGGGAGACTGAAGCTTTCTTT.

The chain employs TRBV29-1 and TRBJ1-1; 7 bases agree with TRBD1. Losses at the gene ends were 7 bases for V and 1 base for J; bases not matched to a gene: 3. This CDR3 comprises 12 residues. Germline values: CDR1 SQVTM, CDR2 ANQGSEA. The CDR3 coding sequence is TGCAGCGGCGAGGGGGCGAACACTGAAGCTTTCTTT. Residues: CSGEGANTEAFF.

This chain connects TRBV5-6 to TRBJ1-1, with 7 nucleotides matching TRBD1. V lost 1 base and J lost 8; bases outside the gene matches: 14. CDR1 is SGHDT and CDR2 is YYEEEE in the germline V gene. The CDR3 runs 16 residues. CDR3 nucleotide sequence: TGTGCCAGCAGCTTGTTGGGACCCTCCGGGACAGCCGAAGCTTTCTTT. Its protein is CASSLLGPSGTAEAFF.

The chain recombines TRBV7-6 with TRBJ2-2, with 11 positions matching TRBD1. Germline trimming cut 5 bases from V and 3 bases from J; bases unmatched to any gene: 5. Germline V gives CDR1 SGHVS, CDR2 FNYEAQ. The CDR3 totals 16 residues. The CDR3: CASSGGTGGDTGELFF. CDR3 nucleotide sequence: TGTGCCAGCAGCGGCGGGACAGGGGGAGACACCGGGGAGCTGTTTTTT. The variable domain in full, completed from reference TRBV7-6 and TRBJ2-2, reads GAGVSQSPRYKVTKRGQDVALRCDPISGHVSLYWYRQALGQGPEFLTYFNYEAQQDKSGLPNDRFSAERPEGSISTLTIQRTEQRDSAMYRCASSGGTGGDTGELFFGEGSRLTVL.

In regard to this clone: Additional DNA sequences in this sample encode the identical CDR3. The V gene is TRBV18, the J gene TRBJ1-1, with D unresolved. The CDR3 runs 14 residues. Germline CDR1 and CDR2: KGHSH and LQKENI. Trimming pared 2 bases from V and 0 bases from J, leaving 7 bases between. The chain's CDR3 is CASSPGQMNTEAFF. CDR3 nucleotides: TGTGCCAGCTCACCAGGGCAGATGAACACTGAAGCTTTCTTT. Full variable domain (missing parts from reference TRBV18 and TRBJ1-1): NAGVMQNPRHLVRRRGQEARLRCSPMKGHSHVYWYRQLPEEGLKFMVYLQKENIIDESGMPKERFSAEFPKEGPSILRIQQVVRGDSAAYFCASSPGQMNTEAFFGQGTRLTVV.

This clone was seen just once. This chain connects TRBV5-4 to TRBJ2-7; 10 nucleotides line up with TRBD2. The CDR3 runs 15 residues. With V trimmed by 2 bases and J by 3 bases, 5 bases remained unmatched. CDR1 and CDR2 from the germline V gene are SGHNT and YYREEE (reference sequence). The CDR3, as DNA: TGTGCCAGCAGCTTAGATCAGCGGGGGGGCTACGAGCAGTACTTC. Encoded protein: CASSLDQRGGYEQYF.

The gene calls are TRBV14 and TRBJ1-1, with unresolved D. Germline V gene data show CDR1 as SGHDN and CDR2 as FVKESK. The CDR3 sequence is 13 residues long. V was cut by 3 bases and J by 7 bases, with 12 bases left in between. CDR3 DNA: TGTGCCAGCAGCCAGTCGAGGTTCAGTGAAGCTTTCTTT. Protein sequence: CASSQSRFSEAFF.

This sequence joins TRBV6-6 and TRBJ1-1, with 8 nucleotides matching TRBD1. The CDR3 runs to 15 residues. V lost 4 bases, J lost 6 bases, and 10 bases stayed unmatched. The germline V gene encodes CDR1 MNHNY and CDR2 SVGAGI (reference sequence). The CDR3 bases are TGTGCCAGCAGTTCAAGGACAGGGAGGATCCCTGAAGCTTTCTTT. This gives the protein CASSSRTGRIPEAFF.

J is TRBJ2-7 and V is TRBV9; 9 bases are shared with TRBD1. CDR3 length equals 15 residues. Trimming took 4 bases from V and 3 from J; bases not matched to a gene: 8. The germline V gene has CDR1 SGDLS and CDR2 YYNGEE. The CDR3 loop is CASSSPDRGVYEQYF. The CDR3 DNA follows: TGTGCCAGCAGCTCACCCGACAGGGGGGTCTACGAGCAGTACTTC.

The V gene is TRBV2, the J gene TRBJ1-5, with D unclear. This CDR3 region has 13 residues. The germline V gene has CDR1 SNHLY and CDR2 FYNNEI. Trimming stripped 5 bases from V and 5 bases from J, with 10 bases between. CDR3 bases: TGTGCCAGCAGTACCGGACTCGATCAGCCCCAGCATTTT. It is translated as CASSTGLDQPQHF.

The CDR3 DNA reads TGTGCCAGCAGTTTGAGAAATGTAATAAGGGGCAATGAGCAGTTCTTC. Protein product: CASSLRNVIRGNEQFF. The rearrangement links TRBV27 to TRBJ2-1; D might be TRBD1 (5 bases). The CDR3 has 16 residues. Germline loops: CDR1 MNHEY, CDR2 SMNVEV (reference sequence). Trimming pared 3 bases from V and 6 bases from J, leaving 18 bases between.

This clone was counted ten times or more. The chain carries TRBV5-6 and TRBJ1-1; D not resolved. Germline CDR1 and CDR2: SGHDT and YYEEEE. This CDR3 has 14 residues. Trimming cost V 6 bases and J 4 bases, with 16 bases left between them. The CDR3, as DNA: TGTGCCAGCACCGGGTCCGGGAGGTCCACTGAAGCTTTCTTT. This codes for CASTGSGRSTEAFF.

The chain combines TRBV4-1 with TRBJ2-3, with 11 positions matching TRBD2. CDR1 is MGHRA, CDR2 YSYEKL, per germline. V trimming: 0 bases; J trimming: 2 bases; junction bases outside the gene matches: 4. The CDR3 sequence is 17 residues long. The DNA for the CDR3 is TGCGCCAGCAGCCAAGAGACTAGCGGGACGTCCACAGATACGCAGTATTTT. Its translation is CASSQETSGTSTDTQYF.

CDR3: CASSPKQSEKLFF. The CDR3 coding sequence is TGTGCCAGCAGTCCAAAACAGTCCGAAAAACTGTTTTTT. The chain links TRBV12-3 or TRBV12-4 to TRBJ1-4; no firm D call. The CDR3 is made up of 13 amino acids. V was cut by 5 bases and J by 8 bases, with 12 bases left in between.